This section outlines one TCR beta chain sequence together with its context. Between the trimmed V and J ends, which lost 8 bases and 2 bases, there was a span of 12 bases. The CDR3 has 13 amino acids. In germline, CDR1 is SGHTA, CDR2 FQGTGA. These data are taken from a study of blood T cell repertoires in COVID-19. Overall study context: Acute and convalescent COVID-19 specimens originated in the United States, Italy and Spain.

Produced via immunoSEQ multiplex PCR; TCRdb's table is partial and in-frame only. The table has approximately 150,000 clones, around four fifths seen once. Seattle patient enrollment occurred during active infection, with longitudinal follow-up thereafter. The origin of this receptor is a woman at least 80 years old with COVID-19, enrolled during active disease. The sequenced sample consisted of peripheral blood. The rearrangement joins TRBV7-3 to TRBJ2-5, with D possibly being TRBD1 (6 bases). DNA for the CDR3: TGTGCCAGCGCTACAGGGAAACAAGAGACCCAGTACTTC. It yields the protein CASATGKQETQYF.